This T cell receptor (beta chain) was recovered during a study of T-cell memory formation after mild COVID-19. Study details: The TCR clusters were mostly specific to one donor. Study observations and caveats: Clones which contracted sat mainly in CM and EM if CD4+, and in EMRA if CD8+. Clones contracting day 15 to 85 were balanced CD4/CD8; later expanders leaned CD4+. Researchers found some responding clones in pre-infection memory, a sign that cross-reactive memory joined.

Details on this clonotype: The target antigen is unknown.

TCRdb re-analysed the 5' RACE reads in MiXCR, keeping a single row per CDR3 protein. Of around 250,000 distinct CDR3 sequences listed, 15% to 20% are singletons. This CDR3 contains 16 residues. Germline CDR1 is SGHTA and CDR2 is FQGNSA. V gave up 4 bases and J gave up 6 bases; unmatched junction bases: 14. The receptor was isolated from a man between 18 and 35 years old who had mild COVID-19 (a few samples of this study predate the infection). Cell type and time point are not known. The sequencing sample was made of PBMCs or a T cell subset sorted from them (not recorded which). The chain recombines TRBV7-2 with TRBJ2-7, with TRBD1 matching over 8 bases. Here the CDR3 DNA reads TGTGCCAGCAGCTCCCCCCCGGACAGGGTAGACTCCGAGCAGTACGTC. It translates to CASSSPPDRVDSEQYV.